This note documents a single T cell receptor beta chain sequence. What antigen it recognizes has not been identified. No per-base quality is available; no much larger clone lies one base away. The sample comes from a study of cytomegalovirus exposure and HLA in healthy donors (TCRdb year 2017). For context, the study as a whole: According to a later analysis, one platform produced both the roughly 110 validation repertoires and the roughly 640 repertoires of the first cohort. The aim of the study was to test whether cataloging public T cell receptors could identify signatures of past pathogen exposure. A separate validation cohort of roughly 130 different subjects was used in addition to the approximately 700-subject first cohort. The study combined high-throughput TCR immunosequencing, statistical association of individual TCRs with disease status, and machine learning to predict cytomegalovirus infection status.

Receptor libraries were prepared by the immunoSEQ multiplex PCR assay. The original methods were these. To diagnose cytomegalovirus status from the catalog of TCR beta chain sequences, a statistical classification framework was built. Drawn from immuneACCESS, this table holds only the in-frame rearrangements with V and J called that TCRdb kept. Clones are partly lost; checked studies trace under half to an unresolved V gene and leave the rest unexplained. The V and J calls and clone size are taken from that table; D and trimming were inferred from the DNA. The table for this sample lists 120,000 to 150,000 clones; about 83% of them were counted only once. 1.4% of the sample goes to the ten largest clones. Here is what the overall study found, with its caveats: The study gave a list of 150 to 200 TCR beta chains associated with cytomegalovirus. In vitro tests confirmed that a few of the cytomegalovirus-associated TCR beta chains recognize cytomegalovirus antigens. The validation cohort had no HLA typing available for a later analysis, so co-occurrence within that cohort was assessed over all 120 or so repertoires. In both the original and validation cohorts, the classifier was reported to diagnose cytomegalovirus status with high specificity and sensitivity. A later analysis found that TCRs clustered in the first cohort also tended to co-occur in the 120 validation repertoires, with 90% to 95% of cluster scores above 0. Most TCR sequences were observed very rarely across donors, whereas some public TCRs were present in many individuals. The authors suggested that the approach could potentially be extended to other disease states and immunological phenotypes.

The CDR3 starts with the cysteine, ends with the phenylalanine, and has 18 residues. This entry keeps only the CDR3 DNA: 54 bases, framed from base 1. Per the germline V gene, SGHRS is the CDR1 and YFSETQ is the CDR2. Separate from the approximately 670-subject first cohort, the validation cohort of around 130 subjects was the group to which the donors belonged. Sequenced material: PBMCs. The V and J genes are TRBV5-1 and TRBJ2-5; 7 bases in the middle match TRBD2. The assigned J gene may be wrong: the sequence end matches TRBJ2-7 better. The receptor comes from a woman aged 25 to 45 in good health and CMV-seronegative. The CDR3 sequence is CASSLGEFGSGVTYEQYF. The nucleotide sequence is given as TGCGCCAGCAGCTTGGGGGAATTTGGGAGCGGGGTAACCTACGAGCAGTACTTC.